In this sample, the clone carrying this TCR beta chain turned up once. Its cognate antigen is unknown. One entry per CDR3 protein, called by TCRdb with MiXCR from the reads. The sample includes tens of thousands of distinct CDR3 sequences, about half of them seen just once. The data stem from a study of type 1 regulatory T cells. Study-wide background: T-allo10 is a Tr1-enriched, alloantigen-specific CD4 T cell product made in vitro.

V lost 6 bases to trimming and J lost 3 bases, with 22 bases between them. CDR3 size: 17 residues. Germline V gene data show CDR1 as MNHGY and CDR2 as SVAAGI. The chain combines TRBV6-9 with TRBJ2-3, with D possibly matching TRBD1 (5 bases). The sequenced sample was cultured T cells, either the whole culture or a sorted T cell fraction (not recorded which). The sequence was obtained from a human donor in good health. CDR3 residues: CASSPRNQGESTDTQYF. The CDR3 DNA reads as TGTGCCAGCAGCCCACGAAATCAAGGGGAATCGACAGATACGCAGTATTTT.